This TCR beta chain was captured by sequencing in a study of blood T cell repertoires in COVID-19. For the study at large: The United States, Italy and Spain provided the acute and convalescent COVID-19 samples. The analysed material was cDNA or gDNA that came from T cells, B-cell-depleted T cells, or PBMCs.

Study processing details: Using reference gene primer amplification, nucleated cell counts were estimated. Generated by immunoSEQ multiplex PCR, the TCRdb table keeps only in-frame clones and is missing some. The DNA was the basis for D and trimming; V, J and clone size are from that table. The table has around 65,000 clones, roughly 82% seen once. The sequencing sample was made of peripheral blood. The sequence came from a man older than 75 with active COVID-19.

This CDR3 reads CASSQNRAWVFF. CDR3 nucleotide sequence: TGTGCCAGCAGCCAAAACAGGGCCTGGGTTTTCTTT. The chain carries TRBV3-1 (or the pseudogene TRBV3-2) and TRBJ1-1; the D gene is possibly TRBD1 (6 bases). CDR1 is LGHDT, CDR2 YNNKEL, per germline (reference sequence). This CDR3 region has 12 residues. Deletions cut 2 bases from V and 13 bases from J, with 14 bases between.